These T cell receptor beta chains were read from a single sample in a study of T cells in Graves' hyperthyroidism and ophthalmopathy. From the multiplex PCR reads, TCRdb called clonotypes with MiXCR, one entry per CDR3 protein. The sample shows under 350,000 distinct CDR3 sequences, roughly 13% of them seen only once. The sequencing sample was made of blood. The receptors were gathered from a woman in her 30s with Graves' hyperthyroidism that later progressed to Graves' ophthalmopathy. Each CDR3 is given with its conserved first and last residue. D genes are given only for firm matches. Some rows mark clone size as missing; the rest say once, few, many or name a class of expanded clone.

v_call,d_call,clone_size,j_call,cdr3_aa,cdr3_nt
TRBV2,.,many,TRBJ2-2,CAIGNSGNTGELFF,TGTGCCATAGGGAATAGCGGGAACACCGGGGAGCTGTTTTTT
TRBV6-2/TRBV6-3,.,many,TRBJ2-7,CASSPSPDIHLFVDEQYF,TGTGCCAGCAGCCCATCCCCGGACATCCATCTTTTCGTGGACGAGCAGTACTTC
TRBV6-1,.,.,TRBJ2-1,CASSIYRENEQFF,TGTGCCAGCAGTATCTACAGGGAGAATGAGCAGTTCTTC
TRBV19,TRBD1,.,TRBJ2-1,CASSIRTGYNEQFF,TGTGCCAGTAGTATTAGGACAGGTTACAATGAGCAGTTCTTC
TRBV6-5,.,.,TRBJ2-3,CASSFSAGASTDTQYF,TGTGCCAGCAGTTTCTCTGCCGGGGCTAGCACAGATACGCAGTATTTT
TRBV4-2,.,.,TRBJ1-5,CASSQEFGRTQPQHF,TGTGCCAGCAGCCAAGAGTTCGGCAGAACTCAGCCCCAGCATTTT
TRBV28,.,many,TRBJ1-2,CASSLGAYGYTF,TGTGCCAGCAGTTTGGGGGCCTATGGCTACACCTTC
TRBV7-9,TRBD1,many,TRBJ1-1,CASSVTGGTEAFF,TGTGCCAGCAGCGTTACAGGGGGCACTGAAGCTTTCTTT
TRBV7-6,.,many,TRBJ2-7,CASSLAGRGYEQYF,TGTGCCAGCAGCTTAGCCGGTCGGGGATACGAGCAGTACTTC
TRBV28,TRBD2,many,TRBJ2-3,CASSPAGVGRTSDTQYF,TGTGCCAGCAGTCCGGCGGGGGTCGGGAGGACCTCAGATACGCAGTATTTT
TRBV11-2,.,many,TRBJ1-1,CASSLYRTHADTEAFF,TGTGCCAGCAGCTTATACCGGACACACGCGGACACTGAAGCTTTCTTT
TRBV5-1,TRBD2,.,TRBJ2-3,CASSVGGLGGTDTQYF,TGCGCCAGCAGCGTTGGTGGACTAGGGGGCACAGATACGCAGTATTTT
TRBV6-6,.,many,TRBJ2-1,CASSYQALTSYNEQFF,TGTGCCAGCAGTTACCAGGCTTTGACATCCTACAATGAGCAGTTCTTC
TRBV5-5,.,few,TRBJ2-5,CATEDFTKRETQYF,TGTGCCACAGAAGATTTTACAAAGAGAGAGACCCAGTACTTC
TRBV20-1,.,many,TRBJ1-1,CSALKAGIEAFF,TGCAGTGCCCTCAAAGCGGGGATAGAAGCTTTCTTT
TRBV24-1,TRBD2,few,TRBJ2-3,CAPSDRTSGKADTQYF,TGTGCACCCAGTGATCGGACTAGCGGGAAGGCAGATACGCAGTATTTT
TRBV6-1,TRBD1,many,TRBJ1-1,CASSGQGAGTEAFF,TGTGCCAGCAGTGGACAGGGGGCTGGGACTGAAGCTTTCTTT
TRBV4-1,.,.,TRBJ2-7,CASSQALDHEQYF,TGCGCCAGCAGCCAAGCGTTGGACCACGAGCAGTACTTC
TRBV5-1,.,.,TRBJ2-6,CASSALTRGPTGANVLTF,TGCGCCAGCAGCGCCCTAACGAGGGGTCCTACTGGGGCCAACGTCCTGACTTTC
TRBV7-8,TRBD2,many,TRBJ2-1,CASSLFSSGRADEQFF,TGTGCCAGCAGCTTATTCTCTAGCGGGAGGGCCGATGAGCAGTTCTTC
TRBV4-3,TRBD1,many,TRBJ2-7,CASSQGQGAGYEQYF,TGCGCCAGCAGCCAAGGACAGGGGGCAGGATACGAGCAGTACTTC
TRBV19,.,many,TRBJ1-5,CASRGYWQPGDQPQHF,TGTGCCAGTAGGGGATATTGGCAGCCCGGCGATCAGCCCCAGCATTTT
TRBV4-1,TRBD1,many,TRBJ2-5,CASSQVATGKETQYF,TGCGCCAGCAGCCAAGTCGCGACAGGGAAAGAGACCCAGTACTTC
TRBV29-1,.,many,TRBJ2-7,CSVEDHNSYEQYF,TGCAGCGTTGAAGACCATAACTCCTACGAGCAGTACTTC
TRBV20-1,TRBD2,many,TRBJ2-1,CSASEVAGAYNEQFF,TGCAGTGCTAGTGAGGTCGCGGGAGCCTACAATGAGCAGTTCTTC
TRBV5-6,.,few,TRBJ1-3,CASSLAAVSSGNTIYF,TGTGCCAGCAGCTTGGCTGCGGTGAGCTCTGGAAACACCATATATTTT
TRBV4-1,TRBD1,.,TRBJ2-7,CASSQVAGQGYEQYF,TGCGCCAGCAGCCAGGTCGCGGGACAGGGCTACGAGCAGTACTTC
TRBV20-1,.,many,TRBJ1-6,CSARLQAAGSPLHF,TGCAGTGCTAGACTACAGGCGGCCGGGTCACCCCTCCACTTT
TRBV28,TRBD2,many,TRBJ2-1,CASSSRLAGAEQFF,TGTGCCAGCAGTTCCCGACTAGCGGGAGCTGAGCAGTTCTTC
TRBV3-1,.,many,TRBJ1-6,CASSQVTNNSPLHF,TGTGCCAGCAGCCAAGTGACAAATAATTCACCCCTCCACTTT
TRBV27,.,many,TRBJ2-3,CASRPTGQWDFTDTQYF,TGTGCCAGCAGACCCACCGGACAGTGGGACTTCACAGATACGCAGTATTTT
TRBV15,TRBD1,many,TRBJ1-1,CATSRLGQMNTEAFF,TGTGCCACCAGCAGATTGGGACAGATGAACACTGAAGCTTTCTTT
TRBV13,.,many,TRBJ1-5,CASSIMEGPASPQHF,TGTGCCAGCAGCATTATGGAAGGGCCCGCCAGTCCCCAGCATTTT
TRBV11-2,.,.,TRBJ1-1,CASGLRMAEAFF,TGTGCCAGCGGATTAAGGATGGCTGAAGCTTTCTTT
TRBV29-1,.,many,TRBJ1-1,CSVEADNEEAFF,TGCAGCGTTGAGGCGGACAACGAAGAAGCTTTCTTT
TRBV20-1,.,many,TRBJ2-3,CIAGPTTQYF,TGCATTGCCGGCCCCACGACGCAGTATTTT
TRBV6-1,.,few,TRBJ2-2,CASRAVNTGELFF,TGTGCCAGCAGAGCGGTAAACACCGGGGAGCTGTTTTTT
TRBV19,.,few,TRBJ2-5,CASSTDESAETQYF,TGTGCCAGTAGTACTGACGAGTCGGCGGAGACCCAGTACTTC
TRBV6-2/TRBV6-3,.,few,TRBJ2-1,CASSYSSGREHEQFF,TGTGCCAGCAGTTACTCCTCGGGCCGGGAGCATGAGCAGTTCTTC
TRBV11-2,TRBD1,many,TRBJ2-2,CASSLWGTVDTGELFF,TGTGCCAGCAGCTTATGGGGGACAGTTGACACCGGGGAGCTGTTTTTT
TRBV5-1,TRBD2,.,TRBJ2-3,CASSSGLAGGTQYF,TGTGCCAGCAGCTCCGGACTAGCGGGAGGGACGCAGTATTTT
TRBV2,.,many,TRBJ2-3,CASSARQTDTQYF,TGTGCCAGCAGTGCCAGACAGACAGATACGCAGTATTTT
TRBV5-1,.,.,TRBJ1-2,CASSLNGGEYGYTF,TGCGCCAGCAGCTTGAACGGGGGGGAATATGGCTACACCTTC
TRBV19,TRBD2,few,TRBJ2-7,CASSTGTSATYEQYF,TGTGCCAGTAGTACCGGGACTAGCGCCACCTACGAGCAGTACTTC
TRBV28,.,many,TRBJ2-5,CASATGSEETQYF,TGTGCCAGCGCGACGGGCTCAGAAGAGACCCAGTACTTC
TRBV13,.,.,TRBJ1-3,CASSFYPPGNTIYF,TGTGCCAGCAGCTTTTACCCCCCTGGAAACACCATATATTTT
TRBV7-6,TRBD1,many,TRBJ2-5,CASSSEPGQVQTQYF,TGTGCCAGCAGCTCGGAACCGGGACAGGTGCAGACCCAGTACTTC
TRBV25-1,.,.,TRBJ1-2,CASSALQGSYYGYTF,TGTGCCAGCAGTGCGCTTCAGGGGAGTTACTATGGCTACACCTTC
TRBV6-1,.,many,TRBJ2-1,CASSKDVYNEQFF,TGTGCCAGCAGCAAGGACGTTTACAATGAGCAGTTCTTC